One and the same sample provided the 26 T cell receptor beta chains below, sequenced in a study of T-cell memory formation after mild COVID-19. TCRdb used MiXCR to reprocess the 5' RACE reads, holding one entry per CDR3 protein. The sample shows 310,000 or so distinct CDR3 sequences, approximately 15% of them seen only once. The source material was PBMCs or a T cell subset sorted from them (not recorded which). These receptors came from a man between 18 and 35 years old who had mild COVID-19 (a few samples of this study predate the infection). Cell type and time point are not known.

This clonotype has more than one count but fewer than ten. The V gene is TRBV4-3, the J gene TRBJ1-3; D not resolved. The CDR3 is 17 amino acids. Between the trimmed V and J ends, which lost 1 base and 0 bases, there was a span of 13 bases. Germline lookup yields CDR1 LGHNA and CDR2 YSLEER. CDR3 coding DNA: TGCGCCAGCAGCCAAGTAACCCCAGGCCGCTCTGGAAACACCATATATTTT. Protein: CASSQVTPGRSGNTIYF.

This clonotype appeared many times. The V call is TRBV11-2, the J call TRBJ2-3; D might be TRBD1 or TRBD2, each matching 6 bases. CDR1 is SGHAT, CDR2 FQNNGV, per germline. Trimming removed 4 bases from V and 2 bases from J, with 16 bases in between. The CDR3 contains 16 residues. CDR3 sequence reads: CASSSIGTGATDTQYF. The CDR3, as DNA: TGTGCCAGCAGCTCAATTGGGACGGGGGCCACAGATACGCAGTATTTT. The variable domain in full, with the rest retrieved from reference TRBV11-2 and TRBJ2-3, is EAGVAQSPRYKIIEKRQSVAFWCNPISGHATLYWYQQILGQGPKLLIQFQNNGVVDDSQLPKDRFSAERLKGVDSTLKIQPAKLEDSAVYLCASSSIGTGATDTQYFGPGTRLTVL.

The chain joins TRBV7-2 to TRBJ1-2; a possible D gene is TRBD1 (6 bases). Germline lookup yields CDR1 SGHTA and CDR2 FQGNSA. The CDR3 has 13 residues. Trimming pared 4 bases from V and 4 bases from J, leaving 10 bases between. DNA of the CDR3: TGTGCCAGCAGCTACATCAGGGGCTATGGCTACACCTTC. As protein: CASSYIRGYGYTF. The variable domain in full, completed from reference TRBV7-2 and TRBJ1-2, reads GAGVSQSPSNKVTEKGKDVELRCDPISGHTALYWYRQSLGQGLEFLIYFQGNSAPDKSGLPSDRFSAERTGGSVSTLTIQRTQQEDSAVYLCASSYIRGYGYTFGSGTRLTVV.

The genes are TRBV20-1 and TRBJ1-5, with 9 bases matching TRBD1. V gave up 3 bases and J gave up 4 bases; unmatched junction bases: 7. Germline assignment: CDR1 DFQATT and CDR2 SNEGSKA (reference sequence). The CDR3 is 15 residues long. CDR3 coding DNA: TGCAGTGCTAGCCTTGGGGACAGGGTTAATCAGCCCCAGCATTTT. It yields the protein CSASLGDRVNQPQHF.

V gene TRBV15 combines with J gene TRBJ1-2, with TRBD1 as a possible D gene (6 bases). V lost 8 bases and J lost 4, with 17 bases in between. The germline CDR1 and CDR2 sequences are LNHNV and YYDKDF (reference sequence). CDR3 length: 14 amino acids. The CDR3 coding sequence is TGTGCCACCTCATCTAAACAGGGTCCCTATGGCTACACCTTC. Translated, it gives CATSSKQGPYGYTF.

This clonotype was observed a few times. This rearrangement joins TRBV11-2 to TRBJ2-1; 8 nucleotides agree with TRBD2. V trimming: 6 bases; J trimming: 2 bases; junction bases outside the gene matches: 6. CDR1 is SGHAT and CDR2 is FQNNGV in the germline V gene. The CDR3 consists of 15 residues. The CDR3 DNA is TGTGCCAGCAGGGACGCGGGGGGACCCTACAATGAGCAGTTCTTC. Its translation is CASRDAGGPYNEQFF. Full variable domain (remainder filled in from reference TRBV11-2 and TRBJ2-1): EAGVAQSPRYKIIEKRQSVAFWCNPISGHATLYWYQQILGQGPKLLIQFQNNGVVDDSQLPKDRFSAERLKGVDSTLKIQPAKLEDSAVYLCASRDAGGPYNEQFFGPGTRLTVL.

The V gene is TRBV4-3, the J gene TRBJ2-3, with unresolved D. The CDR3 sequence is 15 residues long. CDR1 is LGHNA, CDR2 YSLEER, per germline. V was cut by 3 bases and J by 1 base, with 11 bases left in between. CDR3 coding DNA: TGCGCCAGCAGCCACAGCAGCTCTGGCACAGATACGCAGTATTTT. This gives the protein CASSHSSSGTDTQYF.

The table lists this clonotype with a few counts. This rearrangement joins TRBV12-3 or TRBV12-4 to TRBJ2-5; 9 bases align to TRBD2. The CDR3 is made up of 17 amino acids. Trimming at V came to 6 bases and at J to 2 bases, leaving 13 bases not matched to a gene. CDR3 residues: CASSPTKLAGLQETQYF. CDR3 DNA: TGTGCCAGCAGCCCTACCAAACTAGCGGGTCTTCAAGAGACCCAGTACTTC.

V and J are TRBV27 and TRBJ1-1; TRBD1 is a possible D gene (6 bases). This CDR3 comprises 13 residues. Germline CDR1 MNHEY, CDR2 SMNVEV (reference sequence). The ends were cut back, 6 bases at V and 4 bases at J, with 12 bases in the middle. The CDR3 protein is CASRTGFGTEAFF. CDR3 in DNA: TGTGCCAGCAGAACAGGGTTTGGCACTGAAGCTTTCTTT.

This clonotype was seen a few times. V gene TRBV11-2 combines with J gene TRBJ2-1; D not resolved. The CDR3 totals 14 residues. Deletions cut 5 bases from V and 4 bases from J, with 12 bases between. Germline assignment: CDR1 SGHAT and CDR2 FQNNGV. CDR3 amino acids: CASSRETEYNEQFF. Here the CDR3 DNA reads TGTGCCAGCAGCCGAGAGACGGAATACAATGAGCAGTTCTTC.

The chain links TRBV11-1 to TRBJ2-2; 7 bases are a match to TRBD2. Germline V gives CDR1 SGHAT, CDR2 FQDESV (reference sequence). The junction had 2 bases not matched to a gene; V was cut back by 0 bases and J by 4 bases. CDR3 size: 15 residues. CDR3 DNA sequence: TGTGCCAGCAGCTTAGCGGGGGGGACCACCGGGGAGCTGTTTTTT. It specifies CASSLAGGTTGELFF.

This chain joins TRBV11-2 and TRBJ1-2; D is undetermined. The V end lost 1 base, the J end lost 2 bases, and 8 bases lay between the germline ends. Looked up from germline, CDR1 is SGHAT and CDR2 is FQNNGV. This CDR3 contains 14 residues. CDR3 sequence: CASSLAGQNYGYTF. The CDR3 DNA follows: TGTGCCAGCAGCTTAGCGGGCCAGAACTATGGCTACACCTTC.

CDR3 sequence reads: CASTFSSGETQYF. DNA for the CDR3: TGCGCCAGCACCTTTTCTAGCGGAGAGACCCAGTACTTC. V gene TRBV5-1 combines with J gene TRBJ2-5, with 7 bases lining up with TRBD2. The CDR3 runs 13 residues. Trimming took 6 bases from V and 4 from J; bases not matched to a gene: 6. Germline V lookup: CDR1 SGHRS, CDR2 YFSETQ.

Only a few counts were recorded for this clonotype. The rearrangement joins TRBV7-9 to TRBJ1-5; D is perhaps TRBD1 (6 bases). With 1 base removed from V and 1 base from J, the gap between germline ends came to 8 bases. The CDR3 contains 15 residues. The germline V gene has CDR1 SEHNR and CDR2 FQNEAQ (reference sequence). CDR3 amino acids: CASSLEGGSNQPQHF. The CDR3 DNA follows: TGTGCCAGCAGCTTAGAGGGGGGGAGCAATCAGCCCCAGCATTTT.

The chain links TRBV19 to TRBJ1-3; D gene uncertain. In germline, CDR1 is LNHDA, CDR2 SQIVND (reference sequence). V lost 7 bases to trimming and J lost 0 bases, with 7 bases between them. This CDR3 region has 13 residues. In nucleotides, the CDR3 is TGTGCCAGTATCCCTTACTCTGGAAACACCATATATTTT. Protein sequence: CASIPYSGNTIYF.

The gene calls are TRBV24-1 and TRBJ1-2; 9 bases are a match to TRBD1. Germline loops: CDR1 KGHDR, CDR2 SFDVKD. With V trimmed by 7 bases and J by 4 bases, 3 bases remained unmatched. The CDR3 runs 13 residues. The CDR3 here is CATSKGQGYGYTF. The CDR3 nucleotides are TGTGCCACCAGCAAGGGACAGGGCTATGGCTACACCTTC.

V is TRBV5-1 and J is TRBJ2-1, with D possibly TRBD2 on 6 matching bases. Per the germline V gene, CDR1 is SGHRS and CDR2 is YFSETQ. Between the trimmed V and J ends, which lost 5 bases and 7 bases, there was a span of 22 bases. The CDR3 sequence is 16 residues long. CDR3 residues: CASSPGLTATRNEQFF. CDR3 sequence (DNA): TGCGCCAGCAGTCCGGGACTCACGGCAACACGGAATGAGCAGTTCTTC. The complete variable domain, with remaining parts taken from reference TRBV5-1 and TRBJ2-1, reads KAGVTQTPRYLIKTRGQQVTLSCSPISGHRSVSWYQQTPGQGLQFLFEYFSETQRNKGNFPGRFSGRQFSNSRSEMNVSTLELGDSALYLCASSPGLTATRNEQFFGPGTRLTVL.

This clonotype was recorded a few times. The chain uses TRBV27 and TRBJ2-4; TRBD1 is a possible D gene (6 bases). CDR1 is MNHEY and CDR2 is SMNVEV in the germline V gene (reference sequence). Trimming shortened V by 5 bases and J by 0 bases, and 14 bases separated the two germline ends. CDR3 length: 16 amino acids. The CDR3 DNA reads as TGTGCCAGCAGTCCGTTAGGGGGTCTAGCCAAAAACATTCAGTACTTC. Translated: CASSPLGGLAKNIQYF.

This clonotype was detected a few times. The chain joins TRBV12-3 or TRBV12-4 to TRBJ1-2, with D unresolved. There are 12 residues in the CDR3. V gave up 6 bases and J gave up 3 bases, with 8 bases separating them. For the CDR3, the DNA is TGTGCCAGCAGGACCCCTTACTATGGCTACACCTTC. Its translation: CASRTPYYGYTF.

J is TRBJ2-6 and V is TRBV18; D gene unclear. This CDR3 is built from 15 residues. Trimming removed 2 bases from V and 2 bases from J, with 7 bases in between. Per germline, CDR1 KGHSH and CDR2 LQKENI. The CDR3: CASSPVPAGANVLTF. The CDR3 coding sequence is TGTGCCAGCTCACCAGTACCAGCTGGGGCCAACGTCCTGACTTTC.

This clonotype was recorded a few times. The CDR3 is CSARQVAGMWETQYF. The CDR3 DNA follows: TGCAGTGCTAGGCAGGTAGCGGGGATGTGGGAGACCCAGTACTTC. V and J are TRBV20-1 and TRBJ2-5; TRBD2 agrees at 8 bases. There are 15 residues in the CDR3. Trimming at V came to 3 bases and at J to 5 bases, leaving 11 bases not matched to a gene. The germline gives CDR1 DFQATT, CDR2 SNEGSKA (reference sequence).

This chain uses TRBV7-7 with TRBJ1-1, with TRBD1 identical over 8 bases. Germline CDR1 and CDR2: SSHAT and FNYEAQ (reference sequence). CDR3 length: 14 residues. Trimming removed 2 bases from V and 4 bases from J; junction bases left unmatched: 3. The CDR3 nucleotides are TGTGCCAGCAGCTTACACAGGGGGGCCACTGAAGCTTTCTTT. Translation: CASSLHRGATEAFF.

V and J are TRBV12-3 or TRBV12-4 and TRBJ2-1; tentatively, D is TRBD1 or TRBD2 (5 bases each). V was clipped by 7 bases and J by 10 bases, with 23 bases between them. CDR3 length: 15 amino acids. CDR3 protein: CASKTLDSFVREQFF. Here the CDR3 DNA reads TGTGCCAGCAAAACACTAGACAGTTTTGTTAGGGAGCAGTTCTTC.

The chain carries TRBV20-1 and TRBJ2-1, with 13 bases that match TRBD2. Per germline, CDR1 DFQATT and CDR2 SNEGSKA (reference sequence). The CDR3 is 16 amino acids. V was clipped by 0 bases and J by 9 bases; unmatched bases: 8. Here the CDR3 DNA reads TGCAGTGCTAGAGATCCCACTAGCGGGGGGGCGGGTGAGCAGTTCTTC. Protein product: CSARDPTSGGAGEQFF.

V gene TRBV5-1 combines with J gene TRBJ2-3, with TRBD2 identical over 10 bases. There are 14 residues in the CDR3. Germline V lookup: CDR1 SGHRS, CDR2 YFSETQ. J lost 5 bases, V lost 4 bases, and 4 bases had no gene match. The chain's CDR3 is CASSASGGGDTQYF. DNA for the CDR3: TGCGCCAGCAGCGCCAGCGGGGGGGGAGATACGCAGTATTTT.

This clonotype occurred a few times. V usage is TRBV5-8 and J usage is TRBJ1-1; D is possibly TRBD1 (6 bases). This CDR3 is built from 12 residues. Germline assignment: CDR1 SGHTS and CDR2 YDEGEE. Deletions cut 1 base from V and 10 bases from J, with 11 bases between. The DNA for the CDR3 is TGTGCCAGCAGCTTGATGGGCAGGGGAGCTTTCTTT. Protein: CASSLMGRGAFF.